The rows below give T cell receptor beta chains drawn from one sample of a study of response to subunit inactivated influenza vaccine. TCRdb itself ran the RT-PCR reads through MiXCR, one entry per CDR3 protein. The sample consists of 550,000 to 650,000 distinct CDR3 sequences, 12% of them appearing once. Material: PBMCs from blood, obtained on the day of vaccination. The receptor set was obtained from a man aged 45-65 years who received an inactivated influenza vaccine. CDR3s include the opening cysteine and the closing phenylalanine or tryptophan. The order of the fields is J gene, clone size, D gene, CDR3 length, V gene, CDR3 DNA, CDR3 protein. A D gene is named only where the DNA matches it firmly. Only part of the rows carry a size: once, few, many, or a class if the clone is expanded.

>TRBJ1-2|many|-|13|TRBV5-1
TGTGCCAGCAGCTTAGACAGCAACTATGGCTACACCTTC
CASSLDSNYGYTF
>TRBJ2-3|many|-|16|TRBV5-1
TGCGCCAGCAGCTTGGTTGTACAGTCTAGCACAGATACGCAGTATTTT
CASSLVVQSSTDTQYF
>TRBJ2-3|-|-|15|TRBV5-5
TGTGCCAGCAGCTTGGATGGGAGCACCGCAGATACGCAGTATTTT
CASSLDGSTADTQYF
>TRBJ1-6|many|-|13|TRBV3-1
TGTGCCAGCAGCAACCGACAGAATTCACCCCTCCACTTT
CASSNRQNSPLHF
>TRBJ2-2|few|TRBD2|17|TRBV15
TGTGCCACCAGCCTAGGAGTTGGCGGGGGGAAAGGCGGGGAGCTGTTTTTT
CATSLGVGGGKGGELFF
>TRBJ2-4|few|TRBD2|17|TRBV7-2
TGTGCCAGCAGCTTAGCCCCAGGCGGGAGTATGCAAAACATTCAGTACTTC
CASSLAPGGSMQNIQYF
>TRBJ1-6|-|-|13|TRBV27
TGTGCCAGCAGTTCCACCCCGGTTTCACCCCTCCACTTT
CASSSTPVSPLHF
>TRBJ2-3|-|TRBD1|16|TRBV5-1
TGCGCCAGCAGCTTCGGGACAGGGGGGAGAGTAGATACGCAGTATTTT
CASSFGTGGRVDTQYF
>TRBJ2-5|few|-|14|TRBV7-3
TGTGCCAGCAGCTTAAGGGGTGGCCGAGAGACCCAGTACTTC
CASSLRGGRETQYF
>TRBJ2-7|few|-|13|TRBV7-9
TGTGCCAGCAACCGACACGGAACCTACGAGCAGTACTTC
CASNRHGTYEQYF
>TRBJ2-3|many|-|14|TRBV29-1
TGCAGCGTTGTAGGTCGGGCCGACAAGGATACGCAGTATTTT
CSVVGRADKDTQYF
>TRBJ1-1|-|TRBD1|16|TRBV18
TGTGCCAGCTCACAGCAACAAACAGGGGGCGGCACTGAAGCTTTCTTT
CASSQQQTGGGTEAFF
>TRBJ2-7|-|-|18|TRBV5-1
TGCGCCAGCAGCTTGGAGGTGACTAGAAGGGGGGGGTCCTACGAGCAGTACTTC
CASSLEVTRRGGSYEQYF
>TRBJ1-2|-|-|10|TRBV29-1
TGCAGCGTTGCTGCCTATGGCTACACCTTC
CSVAAYGYTF
>TRBJ2-7|many|TRBD1|16|TRBV12-3/TRBV12-4
TGTGCCAGCAGTTTAGGGACGGACAGGGGGAACTACGAGCAGTACTTC
CASSLGTDRGNYEQYF
>TRBJ2-3|many|-|14|TRBV2
TGTGCCAGCAGTGAATTGTGGCTAGGAGATACGCAGTATTTT
CASSELWLGDTQYF
>TRBJ1-6|few|-|14|TRBV7-2
TGTGCCAGCAGCTTGCGGCAGTATAATTCACCCCTCCACTTT
CASSLRQYNSPLHF
>TRBJ2-7|-|-|14|TRBV5-6
TGTGCCAGCAGGATGATCAAGACAGATTTCGAGCAGTACTTC
CASRMIKTDFEQYF
>TRBJ2-5|-|TRBD2|14|TRBV10-3
TGTGCCATCAGGGAAAGACTAGCTCAAGAGACCCAGTACTTC
CAIRERLAQETQYF
>TRBJ2-1|-|TRBD2|15|TRBV19
TGTGCCAGTAGGACCGGGACTAGCGGGGGGAATGAGCAGTTCTTC
CASRTGTSGGNEQFF
>TRBJ2-7|many|-|14|TRBV5-5
TGTGCCAGCAGCTTGGAAAGGGGGAACTACGAGCAGTACTTC
CASSLERGNYEQYF
>TRBJ1-4|-|-|10|TRBV2
TGTGCCAGCAGTTACGAAAAACTGTTTTTT
CASSYEKLFF
>TRBJ2-1|many|-|14|TRBV20-1
TGCAGTGCGAGGAGCAGGGACTCCTACAATGAGCAGTTCTTC
CSARSRDSYNEQFF
>TRBJ1-1|few|-|12|TRBV2
TGTGCCAGCAGACCTTGGGGCAGAAAAGCTTTCTTT
CASRPWGRKAFF
>TRBJ2-1|-|TRBD1|15|TRBV27
TGTGCCAGCAGTTTGGTGGGACAGGGGATCAATGAGCAGTTCTTC
CASSLVGQGINEQFF
>TRBJ2-5|-|-|15|TRBV6-5
TGTGCCAGCAGTTTAGGGTCGGTACAGAAAGAGACCCAGTACTTC
CASSLGSVQKETQYF
>TRBJ1-1|-|-|14|TRBV15
TGTGCCACCAGCAGCAGGGGTCTGAACACTGAAGCTTTCTTT
CATSSRGLNTEAFF
>TRBJ2-5|-|-|16|TRBV4-2
TGTGCCAGCAGCCAAGAAGAGGGGACTCTTCAAGAGACCCAGTACTTC
CASSQEEGTLQETQYF
>TRBJ2-1|few|TRBD2|15|TRBV9
TGTGCCAGCAGCGTAGTTTCCCGGGGGGTTTATGAGCAGTTCTTC
CASSVVSRGVYEQFF
>TRBJ2-1|-|-|15|TRBV7-9
TGTGCCAGCCCCACCCCCCAGGGGTTAGTGGATGAGCAGTTCTTC
CASPTPQGLVDEQFF
>TRBJ1-2|few|-|15|TRBV16
TGTGCCAGCAGCCAAGTACTGGAGACTAACTATGGCTACACCTTC
CASSQVLETNYGYTF
>TRBJ2-2|many|-|14|TRBV12-3/TRBV12-4
TGTGCCAGCATCATGGGGGGGCTTAGCGGGGAGCTGTTTTTT
CASIMGGLSGELFF